The TCR beta chain described here comes from a study of blood T cell repertoires in COVID-19. The length of the CDR3 is 15 residues. Trimming removed 3 bases from V and 9 bases from J, with 18 bases in between. The germline CDR1 and CDR2 sequences are SGHTA and FQGTGA. Sequencing was performed with immunoSEQ multiplex PCR; in TCRdb, only in-frame clones are kept and a portion is missing. The sample has approximately 50,000 clones, 85% to 90% seen once. The chain combines TRBV7-3 with TRBJ2-1, with D perhaps TRBD2 (6 bases). The source is a man in his sixties with acute or convalescent COVID-19. Sequenced material: peripheral blood. The CDR3 region is CASSFVAAGVGEQFF. The CDR3, as DNA: TGTGCCAGCAGCTTTGTAGCGGCGGGCGTCGGTGAGCAGTTCTTC. The full variable domain, its missing parts supplied by reference TRBV7-3 and TRBJ2-1, is GAGVSQTPSNKVTEKGKYVELRCDPISGHTALYWYRQSLGQGPEFLIYFQGTGAADDSGLPNDRFFAVRPEGSVSTLKIQRTERGDSAVYLCASSFVAAGVGEQFFGPGTRLTVL.